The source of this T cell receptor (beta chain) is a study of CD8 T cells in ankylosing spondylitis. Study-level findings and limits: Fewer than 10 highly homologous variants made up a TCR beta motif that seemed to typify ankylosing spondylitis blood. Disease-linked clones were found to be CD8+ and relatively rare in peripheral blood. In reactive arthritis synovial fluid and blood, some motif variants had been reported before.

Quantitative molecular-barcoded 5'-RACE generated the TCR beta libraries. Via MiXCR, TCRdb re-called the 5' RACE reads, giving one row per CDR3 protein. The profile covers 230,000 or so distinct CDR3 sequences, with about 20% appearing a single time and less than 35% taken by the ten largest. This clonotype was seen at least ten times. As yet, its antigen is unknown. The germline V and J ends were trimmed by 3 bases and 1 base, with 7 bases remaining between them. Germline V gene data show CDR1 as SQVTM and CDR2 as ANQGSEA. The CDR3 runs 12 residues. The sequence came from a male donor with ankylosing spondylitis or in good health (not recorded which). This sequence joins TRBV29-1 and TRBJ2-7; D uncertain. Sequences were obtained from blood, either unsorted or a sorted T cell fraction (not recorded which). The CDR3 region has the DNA TGCAGCGTTGAGTTGTCTTCCTACGAGCAGTACTTC. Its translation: CSVELSSYEQYF.